This T cell receptor (beta chain) was recovered during a study of T cell clonality in common variable immunodeficiency (dated by TCRdb to the mid-2010s). Standard criteria, namely reduction of serum IgG, IgA and/or IgM below the normal range together with specific antibody deficiency, were applied for the diagnosis of CVID. There were 40 to 45 subjects in the CVID group (approximately 30 male and roughly 15 female), ranging in age from about 9 to 65 years, with a mean age of roughly 40. Both CVID patients and healthy controls were predominantly of Caucasian heritage. Replacement immunoglobulin therapy had been administered to all CVID subjects for at least one year at the time of study participation. No CVID subject was ill or taking immunomodulatory or immunosuppressive medication when blood was collected. From each donor, about 5 to 8 ml of heparinized peripheral whole blood was collected. Genomic DNA from adults with common variable immune deficiency (CVID) and from healthy adult controls was used for sequencing of TCRbeta CDR3 repertoires. Diluted blood was density-centrifuged over Hypaque 1077 or Ficoll-Paque to isolate peripheral blood mononuclear cells. Unsorted mononuclear cells served as the source of genomic DNA, which was extracted either by Qiagen column purification or by a centrifugation-based method.

Trimming costs V 3 bases and J 7 bases, and their ends lie 12 bases apart. From the cysteine through the phenylalanine, the CDR3 covers 13 amino acids. Of the CDR3's DNA, 30 bases were read; they are in frame from base 1. The germline V gene (reference sequence) specifies SEHNR as CDR1 and FQNEAQ as CDR2. For sequencing input, CVID and control samples contributed equivalent amounts of genomic DNA. For every sample, a 60 bp segment covering the rearranged TCRbeta CDR3 region was amplified and then sequenced. The immunoSEQ assay, a bias-corrected multiplex PCR combined with high-throughput sequencing, was used to amplify TCRbeta. Under the source paper's analysis protocol: Each unique nucleotide sequence was treated as a clone and annotated with V, D and J genes, copy number and frequency. Sequences were labeled productive if in frame, and non-productive if out of frame or containing stop codons. As previously described, clonality was computed from Shannon's entropy. Mean CDR3 Kyte-Doolittle hydropathy was derived from the predicted amino acid sequences of productive clones. Scaled V gene usage was hierarchically clustered using Manhattan distance and complete linkage with the R hclust function. To assess clone sharing by CDR3 amino acid sequence, 12 repertoires per group were resampled over 100 rounds. The repertoires were searched for approximately 70 published EBV-specific and some 240 published CMV-specific TCRbeta sequences. A couple of CVID samples that yielded fewer than 10,000 sequences were excluded from the analysis, so 42 CVID repertoires were retained. TCRdb carries this immuneACCESS record with in-frame sequences only. Its versions omit some clonotypes, under half of them owing to an unresolved V gene in the studies checked, with the rest unexplained. D and trimming were read from the DNA, whereas the V and J calls and clone size are those reported in that table. This sample is represented by 2,600 or so clones, with no singletons among them. The biggest ten clones account for 9.5% to 15% of the sample.

Note on this clone: The antigen this receptor binds is unknown. Read data end 3 residues before the CDR3 end; the end is taken from the germline J gene.

Overall results and qualifications from the work: Fewer deletions and N-nucleotide insertions were reportedly observed in CVID TCRbeta sequences, and highly modified clones with 13 or more V deletions were reportedly absent from CVID TCRbeta sequences. Fewer TCRbeta clones were shared among CVID subjects than among healthy controls (p < 0.0001). Patient heterogeneity within the CVID cohort put limits on correlating repertoire features with clinical complications. Even though DNA input was equal, the average per sample came to about 81,820 unique sequences for controls compared with about 31,547 for CVID samples. It was noted by the authors that sequencing of the repertoires of T cell subpopulations would be needed to clarify the cause of the increased clonality in CVID. Compared with healthy controls, CVID subjects showed increased TCRbeta clonality (t-test p = 0.018), a feature most characteristic of about a third of subjects.

The rearranged segments are TRBV7-9 and TRBJ1-2; the D segment could be TRBD1, given 5 matching bases. This receptor was taken from a human donor with common variable immunodeficiency. The sequencing input was peripheral blood mononuclear cells. CDR3 bases read: TGTGCCAGCAGCTTGGCAGGGCCGATTGGC. This encodes CASSLAGPIG. In full, the CDR3 is CASSLAGPIGYTF.